The 17 T cell receptor beta chains below come from one sample, sequenced in a study of blood T cell repertoires in COVID-19 (dated by TCRdb to 2020 to 2022). Library generation was performed with the immunoSEQ multiplex PCR assay. What TCRdb holds here is the immuneACCESS table cut down to in-frame rearrangements. Part of the clones is not present; checked against another copy, under half of the missing clones reflect an unresolved V gene, and the others are unexplained. Counted in this sample were 300,000 to 400,000 clones; roughly 90% of them appeared once. The ten top clones hold around 0.91% of the sample. Sequencing input: PBMCs or T cells enriched from blood (not recorded which). The receptors derive from a woman between 25 and 40 years old with acute COVID-19.

This chain links TRBV18 with TRBJ2-5, with 8 bases that match TRBD2. Germline V gives CDR1 KGHSH, CDR2 LQKENI. The V and J ends lost 6 bases and 4 bases, in that order; junction bases with no gene match: 10. This CDR3 region has 15 residues. The CDR3 DNA is TGTGCCAGCTCCCCCCCCGGGGGGGGCAGAGAGACCCAGTACTTC. Residues: CASSPPGGGRETQYF.

The V gene is TRBV2, the J gene TRBJ2-2; no definite D call. V dropped 5 bases and J dropped 5 bases, with 12 bases sitting between them. This CDR3 has 14 residues. Germline V gives CDR1 SNHLY, CDR2 FYNNEI. The CDR3 nucleotides are TGTGCCAGCAGTTCCTCCGGTTGGACCGGGGAGCTGTTTTTT. It codes for CASSSSGWTGELFF.

The chain combines TRBV3-1 (or the pseudogene TRBV3-2) with TRBJ1-3; 7 bases are a match to TRBD1. V dropped 0 bases and J dropped 0; count of bases not matched to a gene: 8. Germline V gene lookup returns CDR1 LGHDT and CDR2 YNNKEL (reference sequence). The CDR3 extends over 18 amino acids. The CDR3 loop is CASSQDGGQRRSGNTIYF. The CDR3 DNA reads TGTGCCAGCAGCCAAGATGGGGGACAGCGTCGCTCTGGAAACACCATATATTTT.

The chain recombines TRBV3-1 (or the pseudogene TRBV3-2) with TRBJ1-2; D may be TRBD1 (5 bases). V was cut by 4 bases and J by 4 bases, with 16 bases left in between. The CDR3 is made up of 15 amino acids. CDR1 and CDR2 from the germline V gene are LGHDT and YNNKEL (reference sequence). The CDR3 sequence is CASSPEVRGPYGYTF. The DNA of the CDR3 is TGTGCCAGCAGCCCCGAAGTTAGGGGCCCCTATGGCTACACCTTC.

This clone is a singleton in its sample. V is TRBV5-6 and J is TRBJ2-2; D might be TRBD1 (6 bases). This CDR3 is 13 amino acids long. V lost 5 bases, J lost 5 bases, and 10 bases lay in between. Germline V gene lookup returns CDR1 SGHDT and CDR2 YYEEEE. CDR3 DNA sequence: TGTGCCAGCAGGTTGAGGGGGACCGGGGAGCTGTTTTTT. Its translation: CASRLRGTGELFF.

The chain carries TRBV18 and TRBJ1-1, with D perhaps matching TRBD1 (6 bases). Looked up from germline, CDR1 is KGHSH and CDR2 is LQKENI. V was trimmed by 9 bases and J by 0 bases, leaving 11 bases between them. This CDR3 is built from 13 residues. The CDR3 DNA follows: TGTGCCAGTCGGGACATCATGAACACTGAAGCTTTCTTT. It encodes CASRDIMNTEAFF.

This sequence joins TRBV28 and TRBJ2-7, with D possibly matching TRBD1 (6 bases). This CDR3 has 14 amino acids. CDR1 and CDR2 from the germline V gene are MDHEN and SYDVKM. The V end lost 5 bases, the J end lost 4 bases, and 15 bases lay between the germline ends. CDR3 bases: TGTGCCAGCAGTCTTGGGACATCTGATTACGAGCAGTACTTC. As protein: CASSLGTSDYEQYF.

The rearrangement joins TRBV9 to TRBJ1-5, with 10 bases fitting TRBD1. Germline V gene lookup returns CDR1 SGDLS and CDR2 YYNGEE. V lost 0 bases to trimming and J lost 6 bases; unmatched junction nucleotides: 3. The CDR3 covers 15 residues. The DNA of the CDR3 is TGTGCCAGCAGCGTAGATGGGGACAGGGGTCAGCCCCAGCATTTT. It encodes CASSVDGDRGQPQHF. The variable domain in full, completed from reference TRBV9 and TRBJ1-5, reads DSGVTQTPKHLITATGQRVTLRCSPRSGDLSVYWYQQSLDQGLQFLIQYYNGEERAKGNILERFSAQQFPDLHSELNLSSLELGDSALYFCASSVDGDRGQPQHFGDGTRLSIL.

This chain joins TRBV9 and TRBJ2-7; 8 bases are shared with TRBD1. V lost 3 bases and J lost 2; bases outside the gene matches: 10. Germline V gives CDR1 SGDLS, CDR2 YYNGEE. The CDR3 covers 16 residues. This CDR3 reads CASSARPGTGPYEQYF. The CDR3 DNA reads as TGTGCCAGCAGCGCCCGTCCCGGGACAGGCCCCTACGAGCAGTACTTC.

A word on this clone: Additional DNA sequences in this sample encode the identical CDR3. The chain links TRBV19 to TRBJ1-2, with TRBD1 identical over 8 bases. V lost 6 bases, J lost 3 bases, and 0 bases stayed unmatched. CDR3 length equals 12 residues. Germline V gene lookup returns CDR1 LNHDA and CDR2 SQIVND (reference sequence). The CDR3 DNA reads TGTGCCAGTAGGACAGGGGACTATGGCTACACCTTC. This encodes CASRTGDYGYTF.

CDR3 DNA: TGCGCCAGCACCCATCCGGGGTTAGGGCAGCCCCAGCATTTT. Translated: CASTHPGLGQPQHF. V is TRBV10-1 and J is TRBJ1-5; D remains unclear. This CDR3 region has 14 residues. V shed 7 bases and J shed 7 bases, with 17 bases lying between them. Germline lookup yields CDR1 WNHNN and CDR2 SYGVQD (reference sequence).

This chain links TRBV5-1 with TRBJ1-5; 8 bases map to TRBD1. The trim removed 4 bases at V and 5 bases at J, leaving 8 bases unmatched. CDR1 is SGHRS, CDR2 YFSETQ, per germline. The CDR3 length is 15 residues. The chain's CDR3 is CASSPYGQGDQPQHF. The CDR3 DNA reads as TGCGCCAGCAGCCCTTACGGACAGGGTGATCAGCCCCAGCATTTT.

On this clone: The sample contains more than one DNA sequence encoding this CDR3. The genes are TRBV7-9 and TRBJ1-6; maybe TRBD1 (6 bases). Looked up from germline, CDR1 is SEHNR and CDR2 is FQNEAQ (reference sequence). Trimming shortened V by 2 bases and J by 7 bases, and 9 bases separated the two germline ends. There are 14 residues in the CDR3. CDR3 region: CASSLIQGNSPLHF. The CDR3 nucleotides read TGTGCCAGCAGCTTAATACAGGGCAATTCACCCCTCCACTTT.

This chain links TRBV19 with TRBJ2-7, with a weak D call TRBD2 (5 bases). V was cut by 1 base and J by 0 bases, with 13 bases left in between. CDR3 length: 16 residues. In germline, CDR1 is LNHDA, CDR2 SQIVND (reference sequence). CDR3 residues: CASSIAAGVNSYEQYF. CDR3 DNA sequence: TGTGCCAGTAGTATAGCTGCCGGGGTCAACTCCTACGAGCAGTACTTC.

This clone showed up just a few times. The chain couples TRBV2 to TRBJ1-2; 8 bases agree with TRBD1. V trimming: 4 bases; J trimming: 4 bases; junction bases outside the gene matches: 8. CDR1 and CDR2 from the germline V gene are SNHLY and FYNNEI. CDR3 length: 15 amino acids. As DNA, the CDR3 is TGTGCCAGCAGTGGGAGCAGGGGGCCACGCTATGGCTACACCTTC. It yields the protein CASSGSRGPRYGYTF.

The V call is TRBV9, the J call TRBJ1-3; D is unclear. Trimming cost V 3 bases and J 2 bases, with 12 bases left between them. CDR1 is SGDLS, CDR2 YYNGEE, per germline. The CDR3 has 15 amino acids. CDR3 sequence (DNA): TGTGCCAGCAGCGGTCTTGGAGGGACTGGAAACACCATATATTTT. Its translation is CASSGLGGTGNTIYF.

The genes are TRBV5-1 and TRBJ2-1, with D hard to call. The CDR3 spans 14 residues. Trimming stripped 4 bases from V and 3 bases from J, with 11 bases between. The germline gives CDR1 SGHRS, CDR2 YFSETQ. The CDR3: CASSPPPSYNEQFF. The DNA for the CDR3 is TGCGCCAGCAGCCCCCCCCCTAGCTACAATGAGCAGTTCTTC. The complete variable domain, with remaining parts taken from reference TRBV5-1 and TRBJ2-1, reads KAGVTQTPRYLIKTRGQQVTLSCSPISGHRSVSWYQQTPGQGLQFLFEYFSETQRNKGNFPGRFSGRQFSNSRSEMNVSTLELGDSALYLCASSPPPSYNEQFFGPGTRLTVL.